The 11 T cell receptor beta chains in this list originate from one sample, sequenced in a study of blood T cell repertoires in COVID-19. Method: immunoSEQ multiplex PCR; TCRdb's copy keeps in-frame clones and lacks some. The sample records 250,000 or so clones, less than 95% being singletons. The specimen sequenced was PBMCs or T cells enriched from blood (not recorded which). The receptors stem from a man aged 40-50 years who had been exposed to COVID-19.

This chain uses TRBV7-3 with TRBJ2-2; D is uncertain. Trimming cost V 2 bases and J 0 bases, with 4 bases left between them. The CDR3 is 14 amino acids. The germline V gene has CDR1 SGHTA and CDR2 FQGTGA. CDR3 loop: CASSLLSNTGELFF. CDR3 coding DNA: TGTGCCAGCAGCTTACTATCGAACACCGGGGAGCTGTTTTTT.

The chain links TRBV11-3 to TRBJ2-1; D is possibly TRBD2 (6 bases). Trimming cost V 8 bases and J 4 bases, with 12 bases left between them. The CDR3 consists of 13 residues. Germline lookup yields CDR1 SGHNT and CDR2 YENEEA. Written as DNA, the CDR3 is TGTGCCAGCCAGGCGGCGGGGTACAATGAGCAGTTCTTC. Translating gives CASQAAGYNEQFF.

The genes are TRBV5-1 and TRBJ1-1, with D unclear. The V gene's germline CDR1 is SGHRS and CDR2 YFSETQ. With 1 base removed from V and 0 bases from J, the gap between germline ends came to 7 bases. The CDR3 sequence is 14 residues long. The CDR3 loop reads CASSLQQLNTEAFF. The CDR3 region has the DNA TGCGCCAGCAGCTTGCAACAGCTGAACACTGAAGCTTTCTTT.

V is TRBV7-9 and J is TRBJ1-1; TRBD1 is a possible D gene (6 bases). Germline values: CDR1 SEHNR, CDR2 FQNEAQ (reference sequence). The CDR3 consists of 14 residues. V was cut by 7 bases and J by 1 base, with 13 bases left in between. CDR3 bases: TGTGCCAGCAAAAGGGGGACGGAGAACACTGAAGCTTTCTTT. Protein product: CASKRGTENTEAFF.

The chain combines TRBV19 with TRBJ2-3; D call uncertain. Trimming left V 3 bases short and J 6 bases short, with 10 bases between. The CDR3 totals 13 residues. Germline V CDR1 and CDR2: LNHDA, SQIVND (reference sequence). In DNA, the CDR3 is TGTGCCAGTAGTATGTTTAGTCCTGATACGCAGTATTTT. It yields the protein CASSMFSPDTQYF. Looking up the rest from reference TRBV19 and TRBJ2-3 gives the full variable domain: DGGITQSPKYLFRKEGQNVTLSCEQNLNHDAMYWYRQDPGQGLRLIYYSQIVNDFQKGDIAEGYSVSREKKESFPLTVTSAQKNPTAFYLCASSMFSPDTQYFGPGTRLTVL.

The CDR3 spells CASSQQIYNEQFF. The CDR3, as DNA: TGTGCCAGCAGCCAACAAATCTACAATGAGCAGTTCTTC. The chain joins TRBV7-8 to TRBJ2-1; no clear D gene. CDR1 is SGHVS, CDR2 FQNEAQ, per germline. The V gene lost 5 bases and the J gene lost 3 bases, with 8 bases spanning the gap. The CDR3 loop spans 13 amino acids.

The CDR3 DNA reads as TGTGCCAGCAGCGATCTGGGGTTTAGGGGCCATGACGGGACCCAGTACTTC. This sequence encodes CASSDLGFRGHDGTQYF. The chain combines TRBV7-9 with TRBJ2-5; D is possibly TRBD1 (5 bases). The CDR3 contains 17 residues. Trimming took off 5 bases at V and 7 bases at J, with 26 bases between the two ends. The germline V gene has CDR1 SEHNR and CDR2 FQNEAQ (reference sequence).

This chain uses TRBV9 with TRBJ1-1; D may be TRBD1 (5 bases). This CDR3 is built from 15 residues. V lost 1 base and J 0 bases, leaving 10 bases between the germline ends. CDR1 is SGDLS and CDR2 is YYNGEE in the germline V gene. The DNA for the CDR3 is TGTGCCAGCAGCGTACTGGGAGGGGTGAACACTGAAGCTTTCTTT. Protein product: CASSVLGGVNTEAFF.

The chain recombines TRBV6-2 or TRBV6-3 with TRBJ2-7; 9 bases map to TRBD2. V shed 0 bases, J shed 0 bases, and the junction held 3 bases outside the gene matches. Germline assignment: CDR1 MNHEY and CDR2 SVGEGT. The CDR3 contains 16 residues. CDR3 residues: CASSYSGLAISYEQYF. CDR3 bases: TGTGCCAGCAGTTACTCAGGACTAGCGATCTCCTACGAGCAGTACTTC.

The rearrangement joins TRBV30 to TRBJ2-7; 11 positions match TRBD1. The CDR3 sequence is 15 residues long. CDR1 and CDR2 (germline): GTSNPN, SVGIG (reference sequence). V was clipped by 2 bases and J by 4 bases; unmatched bases: 7. In DNA form, the CDR3 reads TGTGCCTGGAGTACAGGACAGGGGGCGCTATACGAGCAGTACTTC. The encoded protein is CAWSTGQGALYEQYF.

This chain connects TRBV7-2 to TRBJ2-2; 11 nucleotides align to TRBD2. Per the germline V gene, CDR1 is SGHTA and CDR2 is FQGNSA. Losses at the gene ends were 2 bases for V and 9 bases for J; bases not matched to a gene: 5. The CDR3 sequence is 15 residues long. The CDR3 sequence: CASSLKTSGIWELFF. CDR3 DNA sequence: TGTGCCAGCAGCTTAAAGACTAGCGGGATTTGGGAGCTGTTTTTT.